Each of the 28 T cell receptor beta chains below was sequenced from the same sample in a study of beta chain features in type 1 diabetes (dated by TCRdb to 2016 to 2018). What the work shows at the level of the full study, not this receptor alone: Type 1 diabetes patients showed a moderate but significant shortening of TCRB CDR3 length in all four CD4+ subsets.

Library preparation was by the immunoSEQ multiplex PCR assay. The High Capacity cDNA Reverse Transcription Kit was used to reverse transcribe all of the isolated RNA, meaning that expressed TCRB transcripts were what got sequenced. TCRdb holds this immuneACCESS table with in-frame rearrangements only. Some clones are missing; in checked studies, unresolved V genes explain under half, and the rest has no known cause. Present in this sample are more than 550,000 clones, about 14% of which were seen just once. Less than 0.04% of the sample rests with the top ten. For these receptors, no antigen is known. The sequenced sample consisted of naive CD4+ T cells from blood. This specimen's cell subset or site label, interpreted: true naive CD4+ T cells. These receptors came from a man aged 18 to 30 with type 1 diabetes.

The chain employs TRBV4-3 and TRBJ2-1, with 15 nucleotides matching TRBD2. J lost 13 bases, V lost 5 bases, and 12 bases had no gene match. This CDR3 has 16 amino acids. Per the germline V gene, CDR1 is LGHNA and CDR2 is YSLEER. The CDR3 nucleotides read TGCGCCAGCAGCGGCCGGACTAGCGGGGGGGCCGAGGGACAGTTCTTC. Protein product: CASSGRTSGGAEGQFF.

CDR3 region: CASSQLTGGWTEAFF. The CDR3 coding sequence is TGTGCCAGCAGTCAACTTACAGGGGGCTGGACTGAAGCTTTCTTT. The V gene is TRBV14, the J gene TRBJ1-1, with TRBD1 matching 9 bases. The germline CDR1 and CDR2 sequences are SGHDN and FVKESK. The CDR3 length is 15 residues. After removal of 6 bases from V and 5 bases from J, the junction contained 10 bases not matched to a gene.

This sequence joins TRBV9 and TRBJ1-1; 7 bases fit TRBD1. The ends lost 2 bases at V and 2 bases at J; junction bases unmatched: 6. This CDR3 spans 15 amino acids. The germline CDR1 and CDR2 sequences are SGDLS and YYNGEE. CDR3 sequence: CASSVGDSFNTEAFF. CDR3 DNA sequence: TGTGCCAGCAGCGTGGGGGACAGCTTTAACACTGAAGCTTTCTTT.

This clone was picked up a small number of times. The chain links TRBV18 to TRBJ2-7; D remains unclear. CDR1 and CDR2 from the germline V gene are KGHSH and LQKENI. The ends were cut back, 3 bases at V and 10 bases at J, with 13 bases in the middle. The CDR3 runs to 12 residues. CDR3 bases: TGTGCCAGCTCACCTGACGCAGTTGAACAGTACTTC. Its translation: CASSPDAVEQYF.

The genes are TRBV9 and TRBJ2-3; D possibly matches TRBD1 or TRBD2 (6 bases each). With 0 bases removed from V and 9 bases from J, the gap between germline ends came to 11 bases. Germline values: CDR1 SGDLS, CDR2 YYNGEE. CDR3 length: 13 residues. Here the CDR3 DNA reads TGTGCCAGCAGCGTAGGGGGGGCCGAGACGCAGTATTTT. Translation: CASSVGGAETQYF.

In its sample, this clone was seen a few times. The chain is built from TRBV4-1 and TRBJ2-7; D may be TRBD1 or TRBD2 (5 bases each). CDR1 and CDR2 (germline): MGHRA, YSYEKL. This CDR3 is built from 16 residues. V was cut by 0 bases and J by 11 bases, with 23 bases left in between. The CDR3, as DNA: TGCGCCAGCAGCCAAGATCAAGTAGCTGGCGGTATGGGGGAGTACTTC. This encodes CASSQDQVAGGMGEYF.

The V call is TRBV5-1, the J call TRBJ2-2, with D possibly being TRBD2 (6 bases). Germline CDR1 is SGHRS and CDR2 is YFSETQ. V was trimmed by 0 bases and J by 7 bases, leaving 7 bases between them. The CDR3 extends over 13 amino acids. The CDR3 coding sequence is TGCGCCAGCAGCTTGGACGGGAGCGGGGAGCTGTTTTTT. Protein sequence: CASSLDGSGELFF.

The V call is TRBV7-6, the J call TRBJ1-2, with D uncertain. V lost 4 bases, J lost 3 bases, and 6 bases lay in between. The CDR3 contains 12 residues. The germline gives CDR1 SGHVS, CDR2 FNYEAQ. The CDR3 here is CASSSGDYGYTF. CDR3 DNA: TGTGCCAGCAGCTCCGGTGACTATGGCTACACCTTC.

The chain has TRBV5-1 and TRBJ2-3; 10 bases align to TRBD1. The J segment lost 5 bases and the V segment lost 4 bases, leaving 10 bases of the junction unmatched. Germline V gene lookup returns CDR1 SGHRS and CDR2 YFSETQ. This CDR3 contains 16 residues. The DNA for the CDR3 is TGCGCCAGCAGCCAAAGGACAGGGGGAGTGATAGATACGCAGTATTTT. Its translation: CASSQRTGGVIDTQYF.

This clone was observed a handful of times. This sequence joins TRBV5-1 and TRBJ2-3; D not certain. Per germline, CDR1 SGHRS and CDR2 YFSETQ. With 0 bases removed from V and 4 bases from J, the gap between germline ends came to 6 bases. CDR3 size: 13 residues. Written as DNA, the CDR3 is TGCGCCAGCAGCTTGGACTTTCCAGATACGCAGTATTTT. It specifies CASSLDFPDTQYF. Filled out from reference TRBV5-1 and TRBJ2-3, the complete variable domain reads KAGVTQTPRYLIKTRGQQVTLSCSPISGHRSVSWYQQTPGQGLQFLFEYFSETQRNKGNFPGRFSGRQFSNSRSEMNVSTLELGDSALYLCASSLDFPDTQYFGPGTRLTVL.

The chain combines TRBV7-2 with TRBJ2-5; D is unclear. Trimming removed 5 bases from V and 5 bases from J, with 15 bases in between. The CDR3 is 14 residues long. Germline V lookup: CDR1 SGHTA, CDR2 FQGNSA. The CDR3 DNA is TGTGCCAGCAGCCCCCTCGTCGAGGTGGAGACCCAGTACTTC. Encoded protein: CASSPLVEVETQYF.

The chain is built from TRBV7-9 and TRBJ2-7; 8 positions agree with TRBD1. This CDR3 region has 15 residues. Germline V CDR1 and CDR2: SEHNR, FQNEAQ (reference sequence). V was clipped by 1 base and J by 5 bases; unmatched bases: 7. The CDR3 region is CASSLGQGKGHEQYF. CDR3 nucleotides: TGTGCCAGCAGCTTAGGACAGGGGAAGGGCCACGAGCAGTACTTC.

The chain employs TRBV15 and TRBJ2-1, with a possible D match to TRBD1 (6 bases). This CDR3 contains 15 residues. The V gene's germline CDR1 is LNHNV and CDR2 YYDKDF (reference sequence). The germline V and J ends were trimmed by 8 bases and 3 bases, with 17 bases remaining between them. The CDR3 DNA reads as TGTGCCACCTCGGGTGGGACACCATTCTACAATGAGCAGTTCTTC. This encodes CATSGGTPFYNEQFF. Drawing the rest from reference TRBV15 and TRBJ2-1, the complete variable domain is DAMVIQNPRYQVTQFGKPVTLSCSQTLNHNVMYWYQQKSSQAPKLLFHYYDKDFNNEADTPDNFQSRRPNTSFCFLDIRSPGLGDTAMYLCATSGGTPFYNEQFFGPGTRLTVL.

This clone was picked up a small number of times. The rearrangement uses TRBV28 and TRBJ2-7, with 9 bases that match TRBD1. The junction had 5 bases not matched to a gene; V was cut back by 5 bases and J by 3 bases. This CDR3 comprises 14 residues. In germline, CDR1 is MDHEN, CDR2 SYDVKM. The CDR3 protein is CASSRDRVFYEQYF. The CDR3 DNA follows: TGTGCCAGCAGTCGGGACAGGGTTTTCTACGAGCAGTACTTC.

The chain links TRBV7-3 to TRBJ1-6, with TRBD1 as a possible D gene (5 bases). The CDR3 is 15 amino acids. Trimming left V 4 bases short and J 10 bases short, with 17 bases between. Germline CDR1 SGHTA, CDR2 FQGTGA. The CDR3 reads CASSSGHGWGSPLHF. CDR3 coding DNA: TGTGCCAGCAGCTCAGGACACGGGTGGGGATCACCCCTCCACTTT.

The chain uses TRBV5-1 and TRBJ2-6; D unclear. The CDR3 sequence is 13 residues long. The V and J ends lost 3 bases and 2 bases respectively, with 3 bases between them. The germline gives CDR1 SGHRS, CDR2 YFSETQ. CDR3 coding DNA: TGCGCCAGCAGCTCTCCTGGGGCCAACGTCCTGACTTTC. Protein sequence: CASSSPGANVLTF.

The rearrangement joins TRBV30 to TRBJ2-3; D possibly corresponds to TRBD2 (5 bases). The CDR3 length is 12 residues. From germline, CDR1 is GTSNPN and CDR2 SVGIG (reference sequence). V shed 8 bases and J shed 6 bases, with 15 bases lying between them. CDR3 residues: CAGEFFGDTQYF. The CDR3 DNA is TGTGCCGGGGAGTTTTTTGGTGATACGCAGTATTTT.

CDR3 DNA sequence: TGTGCCAGCAGCTTTGAGTTAGGGACGCAGTATTTT. Translating gives CASSFELGTQYF. V gene TRBV7-2 combines with J gene TRBJ2-3; D not certain. The germline gives CDR1 SGHTA, CDR2 FQGNSA. CDR3 length: 12 residues. V was shortened by 3 bases and J by 9 bases, with 10 bases between the two germline ends.

This clone was picked up a small number of times. This chain uses TRBV28 with TRBJ2-3; D possibly corresponds to TRBD1 (5 bases). The V gene's germline CDR1 is MDHEN and CDR2 SYDVKM. There are 13 residues in the CDR3. Trimming pared 7 bases from V and 4 bases from J, leaving 12 bases between. This CDR3 is CASTIGVPDTQYF. Here the CDR3 DNA reads TGTGCCAGCACTATAGGGGTGCCAGATACGCAGTATTTT.

The chain recombines TRBV15 with TRBJ2-1, with TRBD2 matching 8 bases. There are 17 residues in the CDR3. CDR1 LNHNV and CDR2 YYDKDF come from the germline V gene (reference sequence). The J segment lost 5 bases and the V segment lost 0 bases, leaving 9 bases of the junction unmatched. The CDR3 sequence: CATSRDTGGLRDNEQFF. CDR3 coding DNA: TGTGCCACCAGCAGAGATACGGGGGGGCTTCGAGACAATGAGCAGTTCTTC.

The chain joins TRBV4-2 to TRBJ2-3, with TRBD2 matching over 7 bases. Trimming cost V 4 bases and J 4 bases; bases outside gene matches: 11. Germline CDR1 reads LGHNA; CDR2 reads YNFKEQ. The CDR3 consists of 16 residues. Written as DNA, the CDR3 is TGTGCCAGCAGCCCCCAGGGACTATTATCCCCAGATACGCAGTATTTT. Translation gives CASSPQGLLSPDTQYF.

The chain carries TRBV30 and TRBJ2-5, with TRBD1 identical over 8 bases. Looked up from germline, CDR1 is GTSNPN and CDR2 is SVGIG (reference sequence). Unmatched junction bases numbered 7, after V lost 0 bases and J lost 4 bases. This CDR3 comprises 15 residues. This CDR3 is CAWSVWQGARETQYF. CDR3 sequence (DNA): TGTGCCTGGAGTGTATGGCAGGGGGCGCGAGAGACCCAGTACTTC.

The rearrangement uses TRBV5-1 and TRBJ1-2, with unresolved D. Germline CDR1 and CDR2: SGHRS and YFSETQ. The CDR3 contains 14 residues. Trimming removed 1 base at V and 1 base at J, with 8 bases between. CDR3 residues: CASSLTVLNYGYTF. The CDR3 DNA follows: TGCGCCAGCAGCTTGACAGTTCTTAACTATGGCTACACCTTC.

The chain combines TRBV28 with TRBJ2-1; 7 nucleotides align to TRBD2. This CDR3 region has 14 residues. The germline V gene has CDR1 MDHEN and CDR2 SYDVKM. V lost 6 bases and J lost 2; bases outside the gene matches: 4. CDR3 bases: TGTGCCAGCAGAAGCGGGACCACCTACAATGAGCAGTTCTTC. Translation: CASRSGTTYNEQFF.

This clone was seen a few times. The rearrangement links TRBV2 to TRBJ2-2; possibly TRBD1 for D (5 bases). V was pared by 4 bases and J by 3 bases, with 9 bases between. Germline CDR1 is SNHLY and CDR2 is FYNNEI. This CDR3 contains 14 residues. CDR3 coding DNA: TGTGCCAGCAGTGTGCAGGGCTACACCGGGGAGCTGTTTTTT. As protein: CASSVQGYTGELFF.

To note about this clone: The same CDR3 also results from other DNA sequences found in this sample. The J gene is TRBJ2-3, the V gene TRBV7-2; the D is unclear. The germline gives CDR1 SGHTA, CDR2 FQGNSA. Trimming removed 3 bases at V and 4 bases at J, with 5 bases between. This CDR3 has 12 amino acids. DNA of the CDR3: TGTGCCAGCAGCTTGTATGCAGATACGCAGTATTTT. This translates into CASSLYADTQYF.

The V and J genes are TRBV18 and TRBJ2-4; 8 nucleotides match TRBD1. In germline, CDR1 is KGHSH, CDR2 LQKENI. With 3 bases clipped from V and 6 bases from J, the junction kept 4 bases outside the gene matches. The CDR3 contains 14 residues. The CDR3 sequence is CASSPDGQGNIQYF. The CDR3, as DNA: TGTGCCAGCTCACCCGACGGACAGGGAAACATTCAGTACTTC.

Turning to this clone: One junction end disagrees with the germline gene, perhaps due to a read error. Other DNA sequences in the same sample also yield this CDR3. This sequence joins TRBV10-3 and TRBJ2-7, with TRBD1 matching over 7 bases. The CDR3 spans 12 residues. Germline V gives CDR1 ENHRY, CDR2 SYGVKD. The CDR3 loop reads CATRDREYEQYF. The CDR3 region has the DNA TGTGCCACCCGTGACAGGGAATACGAGCAGTACTTT.